This TCR beta chain was sequenced during a study of T cell responses to AZD1222 COVID-19 vaccine. The protocol was immunoSEQ multiplex PCR, while the TCRdb copy is restricted to in-frame clones and leaves out a portion. Seen here are about 210,000 clones, almost 95% observed once, and the top ten hold 1% to 1.5%. A note on this clone: Other DNA sequences in this sample translate to the same CDR3.

The germline gives CDR1 SGDLS, CDR2 YYNGEE. The CDR3 runs to 14 residues. V was pared by 0 bases and J by 3 bases, with 0 bases of the junction left unmatched. The specimen comprised peripheral blood, sampled on day 0 of AZD1222 vaccination. The chain uses TRBV9 and TRBJ1-2; 9 bases fit TRBD1. The source of this sequence is an adult in good health. CDR3 sequence: CASSVGQGDYGYTF. CDR3 in DNA: TGTGCCAGCAGCGTAGGACAGGGGGACTATGGCTACACCTTC.